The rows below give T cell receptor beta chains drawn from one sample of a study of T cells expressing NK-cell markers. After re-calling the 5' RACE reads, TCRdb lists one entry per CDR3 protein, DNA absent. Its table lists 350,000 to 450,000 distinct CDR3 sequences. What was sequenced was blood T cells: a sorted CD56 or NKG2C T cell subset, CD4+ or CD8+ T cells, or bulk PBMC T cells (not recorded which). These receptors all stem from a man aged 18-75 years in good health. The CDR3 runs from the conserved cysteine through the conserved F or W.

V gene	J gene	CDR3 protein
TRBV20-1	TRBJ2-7	CSARVALRSEQYF
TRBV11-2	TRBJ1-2	CASSLPGQGNGNGYTF
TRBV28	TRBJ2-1	CASSHGGQGYNEQFF
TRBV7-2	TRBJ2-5	CASSSQGLAGKETQYF
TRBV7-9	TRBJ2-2	CASSFRTRRDTGELFF
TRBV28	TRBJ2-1	CASSPGGWTSVTYNEQFF
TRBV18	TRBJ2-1	CASSPPLAGGQFF
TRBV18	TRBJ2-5	CASSNGLQETQYF
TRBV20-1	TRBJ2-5	CSAGLAGGLVETQYF
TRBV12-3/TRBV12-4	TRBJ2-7	CASSQRAQFYEQYF
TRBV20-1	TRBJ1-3	CSASDLQGLSSGNTIYF
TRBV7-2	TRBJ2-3	CASSLVALGGTDTQYF
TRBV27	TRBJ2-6	CASRGYSGANVLTF
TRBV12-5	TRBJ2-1	CASEGGGAYEQFF
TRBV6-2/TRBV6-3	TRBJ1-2	CASSLSLGRLYGYTF
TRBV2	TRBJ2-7	CASRPYWGDEQYF
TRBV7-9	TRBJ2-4	CASSPGWAKNIQYF
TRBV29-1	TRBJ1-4	CSVYPTGATNEKLFF
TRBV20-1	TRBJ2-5	CSAREDRGFWETQYF
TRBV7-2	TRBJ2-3	CASSLAIPGADTQYF
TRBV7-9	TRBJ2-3	CASTDRGTDTQYF
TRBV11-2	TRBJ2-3	CASSRNTGGNTDTQYF
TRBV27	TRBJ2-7	CASSFSRDRGQHEQYF
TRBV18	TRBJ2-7	CASSPLEAGQGEQYF
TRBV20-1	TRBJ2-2	CSALRGTGELFF
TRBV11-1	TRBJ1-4	CASSSRQDGSPGFGVYEKLFF
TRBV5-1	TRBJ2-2	CASSLASGRNTGELFF
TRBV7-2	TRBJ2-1	CASSLVAIRGPYNEQFF
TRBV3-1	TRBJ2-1	CASSPLAGYYNEQFF
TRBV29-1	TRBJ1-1	CSVERGAVNTEAFF
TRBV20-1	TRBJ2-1	CSAHRTGISYNEQFF
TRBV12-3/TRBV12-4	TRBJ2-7	CASSPRGLAQISYEQYF
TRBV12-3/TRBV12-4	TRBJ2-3	CASSPPGESDTQYF
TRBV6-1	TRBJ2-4	CASSEGRFKNIQYF